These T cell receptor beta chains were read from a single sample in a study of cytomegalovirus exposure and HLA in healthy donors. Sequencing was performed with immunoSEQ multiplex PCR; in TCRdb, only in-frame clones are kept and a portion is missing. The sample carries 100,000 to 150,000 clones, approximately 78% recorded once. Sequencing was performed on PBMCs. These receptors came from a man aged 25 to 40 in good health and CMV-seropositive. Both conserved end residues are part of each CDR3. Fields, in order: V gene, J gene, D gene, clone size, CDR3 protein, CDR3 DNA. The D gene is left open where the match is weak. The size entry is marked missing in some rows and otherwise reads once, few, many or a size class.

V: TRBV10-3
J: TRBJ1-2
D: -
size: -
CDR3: CAISGGTAGTYGYTF
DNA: TGTGCCATCAGTGGGGGGACGGCGGGGACCTATGGCTACACCTTC

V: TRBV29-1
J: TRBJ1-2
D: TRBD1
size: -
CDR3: CSVRRGQAMTNYGYTF
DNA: TGCAGCGTCCGGAGGGGACAGGCTATGACTAACTATGGCTACACCTTC

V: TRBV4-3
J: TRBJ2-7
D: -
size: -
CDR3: CASSQDWLASGNEQYF
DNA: TGCGCCAGCAGCCAAGATTGGCTAGCCTCGGGGAACGAGCAGTACTTC

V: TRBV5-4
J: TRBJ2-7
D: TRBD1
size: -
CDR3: CASKSGQGKREQYF
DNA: TGTGCCAGCAAATCGGGACAGGGAAAGCGCGAGCAGTACTTC

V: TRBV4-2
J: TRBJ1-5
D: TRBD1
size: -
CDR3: CASSQDRLQGTGGNQPQHF
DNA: TGTGCCAGCAGCCAAGATAGACTCCAAGGGACAGGGGGCAATCAGCCCCAGCATTTT

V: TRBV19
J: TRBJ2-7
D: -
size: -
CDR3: CASSPRLDSYEQYF
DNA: TGTGCCAGTAGTCCAAGACTAGACTCCTACGAGCAGTACTTC

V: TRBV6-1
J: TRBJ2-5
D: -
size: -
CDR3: CASSAGQGGETQYF
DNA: TGTGCCAGCAGTGCCGGACAGGGAGGGGAGACCCAGTACTTC

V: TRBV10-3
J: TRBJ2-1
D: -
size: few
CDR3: CAISELGGMDNEQFF
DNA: TGTGCCATCAGTGAGTTAGGCGGGATGGACAATGAGCAGTTCTTC

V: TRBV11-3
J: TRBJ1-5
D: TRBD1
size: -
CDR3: CASSLVSGGFQPQHF
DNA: TGTGCCAGCAGCTTAGTATCAGGGGGCTTTCAGCCCCAGCATTTT

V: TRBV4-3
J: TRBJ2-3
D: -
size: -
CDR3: CASSQEGRQTALWTDTQYF
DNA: TGCGCCAGCAGCCAAGAGGGCCGTCAGACAGCCCTTTGGACAGATACGCAGTATTTT

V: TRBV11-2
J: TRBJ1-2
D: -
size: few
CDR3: CASSLVGVGSGYTF
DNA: TGTGCCAGCAGCTTAGTCGGGGTAGGCTCTGGCTACACCTTC

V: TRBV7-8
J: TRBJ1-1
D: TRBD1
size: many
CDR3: CASSLTDRGSTEAFF
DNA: TGTGCCAGCAGCTTAACAGACAGGGGGTCCACTGAAGCTTTCTTT

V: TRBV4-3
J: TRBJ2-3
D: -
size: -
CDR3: CASSSGPLSTDTQYF
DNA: TGCGCCAGCAGCTCAGGCCCCCTCAGCACAGATACGCAGTATTTT

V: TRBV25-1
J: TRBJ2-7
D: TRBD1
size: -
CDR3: CASSESGGTYEQYF
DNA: TGTGCCAGCAGTGAATCAGGGGGAACCTACGAGCAGTACTTC

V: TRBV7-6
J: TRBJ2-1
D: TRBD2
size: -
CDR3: CASSLTSGNYNEQFF
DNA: TGTGCCAGCAGCTTAACTAGCGGGAATTACAATGAGCAGTTCTTC

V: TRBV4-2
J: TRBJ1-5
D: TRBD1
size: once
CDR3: CASSQQDRENQPQHF
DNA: TGTGCCAGCAGCCAACAGGACAGGGAGAATCAGCCCCAGCATTTT

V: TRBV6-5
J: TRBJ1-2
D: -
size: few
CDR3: CASSYSPQGYGYTF
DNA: TGTGCCAGCAGTTACTCGCCGCAGGGCTATGGCTACACCTTC

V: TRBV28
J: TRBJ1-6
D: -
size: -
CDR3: CASSFSGWTEYDSPLHF
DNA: TGTGCCAGCAGTTTTTCGGGTTGGACAGAATACGATTCACCCCTCCACTTT

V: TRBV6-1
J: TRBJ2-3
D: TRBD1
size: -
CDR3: CASITQGARPDTQYF
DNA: TGTGCCAGCATTACACAGGGGGCGCGTCCAGATACGCAGTATTTT

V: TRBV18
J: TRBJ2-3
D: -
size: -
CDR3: CASSPGGRRYTDTQYF
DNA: TGTGCCAGCTCACCAGGGGGGAGGCGGTACACAGATACGCAGTATTTT

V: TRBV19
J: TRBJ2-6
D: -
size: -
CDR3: CASSIALAGANVLTF
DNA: TGTGCCAGTAGTATTGCGTTGGCTGGGGCCAACGTCCTGACTTTC

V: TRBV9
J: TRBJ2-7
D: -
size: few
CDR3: CASSAGSSNLVYEQYF
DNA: TGTGCCAGCAGCGCCGGGTCTAGTAATCTCGTCTACGAGCAGTACTTC

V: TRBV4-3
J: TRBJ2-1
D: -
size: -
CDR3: CASSQGTVNEQFF
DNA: TGCGCCAGCAGCCAAGGGACAGTCAATGAGCAGTTCTTC

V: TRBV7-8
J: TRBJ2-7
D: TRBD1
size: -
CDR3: CASSLGDSSSYEQYF
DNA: TGTGCCAGCAGCTTAGGGGACAGCAGCTCCTACGAGCAGTACTTC

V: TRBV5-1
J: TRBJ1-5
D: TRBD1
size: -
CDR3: CASSPRTGGDQPQHF
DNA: TGCGCCAGCAGCCCGCGGACAGGGGGGGATCAGCCCCAGCATTTT

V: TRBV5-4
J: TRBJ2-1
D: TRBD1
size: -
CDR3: CASSSGTGGYNEQFF
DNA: TGTGCCAGCAGCTCCGGGACAGGGGGTTACAATGAGCAGTTCTTC

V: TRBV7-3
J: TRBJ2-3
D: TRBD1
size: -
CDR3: CASSSGQGADTQYF
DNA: TGTGCCAGCAGCTCCGGACAGGGGGCAGATACGCAGTATTTT

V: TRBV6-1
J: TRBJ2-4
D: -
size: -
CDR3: CASSELSGKNIQYF
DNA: TGTGCCAGCAGTGAATTGAGCGGGAAAAACATTCAGTACTTC

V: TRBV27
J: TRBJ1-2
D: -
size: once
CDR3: CASRYHGAGNGYTF
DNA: TGTGCCAGCAGATACCATGGAGCGGGCAATGGCTACACCTTC

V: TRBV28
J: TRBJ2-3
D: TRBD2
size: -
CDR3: CASSPVEGGVWGAQYF
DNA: TGTGCCAGCTCCCCGGTGGAGGGAGGGGTGTGGGGTGCGCAGTATTTT

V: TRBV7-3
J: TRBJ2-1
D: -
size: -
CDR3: CASRSSVSYNEQFF
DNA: TGTGCCAGCAGGTCCTCGGTCTCCTACAATGAGCAGTTCTTC

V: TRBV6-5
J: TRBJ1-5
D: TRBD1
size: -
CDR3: CASSLDRGRDQPQHF
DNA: TGTGCCAGCAGTCTAGACAGGGGGCGTGATCAGCCCCAGCATTTT

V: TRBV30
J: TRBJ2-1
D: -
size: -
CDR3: CAWMVAEEQFF
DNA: TGTGCCTGGATGGTAGCGGAGGAGCAGTTCTTC

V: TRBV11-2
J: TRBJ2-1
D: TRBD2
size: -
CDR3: CASRGLAGVHNEQFF
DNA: TGTGCCAGCAGGGGACTAGCGGGAGTCCACAATGAGCAGTTCTTC

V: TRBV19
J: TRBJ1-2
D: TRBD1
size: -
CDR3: CASSIVLGQGLYGYTF
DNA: TGTGCCAGTAGTATCGTTCTTGGACAGGGTCTCTATGGCTACACCTTC

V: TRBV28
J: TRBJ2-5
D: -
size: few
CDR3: CASSSLQWRVLQETQYF
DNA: TGTGCCAGCAGTTCTCTACAGTGGAGGGTATTACAAGAGACCCAGTACTTC

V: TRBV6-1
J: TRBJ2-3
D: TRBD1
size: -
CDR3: CASSGQGAADTQYF
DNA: TGTGCCAGCAGCGGACAGGGGGCCGCAGATACGCAGTATTTT

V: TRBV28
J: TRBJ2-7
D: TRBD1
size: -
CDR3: CASSTPGQGANEQYF
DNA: TGTGCCAGCAGTACCCCGGGACAGGGGGCTAACGAGCAGTACTTC

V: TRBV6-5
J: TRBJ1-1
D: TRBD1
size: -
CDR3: CASRVRDSSNTEAFF
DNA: TGTGCCAGCAGGGTCCGGGACAGCTCGAACACTGAAGCTTTCTTT

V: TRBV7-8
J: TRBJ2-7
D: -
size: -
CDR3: CASSSTGFGEAGPYEQYF
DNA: TGTGCCAGCAGCTCCACAGGTTTTGGGGAAGCAGGACCCTACGAGCAGTACTTC

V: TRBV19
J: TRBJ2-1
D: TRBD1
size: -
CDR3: CASTLRDSSYNEQFF
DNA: TGTGCCAGTACCCTCCGGGACAGTTCCTACAATGAGCAGTTCTTC

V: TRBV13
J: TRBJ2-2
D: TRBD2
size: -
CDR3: CASSLGGRAGELFF
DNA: TGTGCCAGCAGCTTAGGAGGGAGGGCCGGGGAGCTGTTTTTT

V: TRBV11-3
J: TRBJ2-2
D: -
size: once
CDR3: CASSLASYTGELFF
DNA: TGTGCCAGCAGCTTAGCTTCGTACACCGGGGAGCTGTTTTTT

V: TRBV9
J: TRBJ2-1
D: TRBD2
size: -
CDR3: CAIDAQRGQLGQFF
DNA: TGTGCCATCGACGCACAGCGGGGCCAGCTAGGGCAGTTCTTC

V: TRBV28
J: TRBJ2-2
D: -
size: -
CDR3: CASSAVRTENTGELFF
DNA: TGTGCCAGCAGTGCCGTCCGGACAGAGAACACCGGGGAGCTGTTTTTT

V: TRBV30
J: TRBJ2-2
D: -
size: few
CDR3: CAWSATIPTGELFF
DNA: TGTGCCTGGAGTGCGACTATCCCGACCGGGGAGCTGTTTTTT

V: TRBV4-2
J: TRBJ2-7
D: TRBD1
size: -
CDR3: CASSLPGQRTGGYEQYF
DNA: TGTGCCAGCAGCCTCCCGGGGCAACGGACAGGGGGCTACGAGCAGTACTTC

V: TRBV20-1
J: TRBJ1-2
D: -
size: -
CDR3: CIWPGGYGYTF
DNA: TGCATTTGGCCGGGGGGCTATGGCTACACCTTC

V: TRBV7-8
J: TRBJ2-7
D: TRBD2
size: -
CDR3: CASREELGRGEQYF
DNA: TGTGCCAGCAGAGAAGAGCTGGGGCGGGGGGAGCAGTACTTC

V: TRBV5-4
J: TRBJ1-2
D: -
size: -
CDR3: CASSLNQVFYGYTF
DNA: TGTGCCAGCAGCTTGAACCAGGTTTTCTATGGCTACACCTTC

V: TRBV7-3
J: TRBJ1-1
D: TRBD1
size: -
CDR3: CASSQDRGTEAFF
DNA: TGTGCCAGCAGCCAGGACAGGGGCACTGAAGCTTTCTTT

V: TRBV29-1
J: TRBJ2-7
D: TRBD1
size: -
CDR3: CSVEAPGQAYEQYF
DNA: TGCAGCGTTGAAGCCCCGGGACAGGCTTACGAGCAGTACTTC

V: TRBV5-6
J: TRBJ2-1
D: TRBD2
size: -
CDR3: CASSSSEREGLANEQFF
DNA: TGTGCCAGCAGCTCCTCGGAACGGGAGGGCCTAGCCAATGAGCAGTTCTTC

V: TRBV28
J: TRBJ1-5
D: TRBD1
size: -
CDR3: CASNPGGGGNQPQHF
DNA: TGTGCCAGCAACCCTGGAGGGGGCGGCAATCAGCCCCAGCATTTT

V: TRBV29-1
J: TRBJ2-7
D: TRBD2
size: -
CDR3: CSGIAGGPDEQYF
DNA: TGCAGCGGGATAGCGGGAGGGCCCGACGAGCAGTACTTC

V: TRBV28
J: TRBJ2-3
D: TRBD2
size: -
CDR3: CASSLPSGTSGSPATDTQYF
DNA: TGTGCCAGCAGTTTACCTTCCGGGACTAGCGGGAGTCCTGCCACAGATACGCAGTATTTT

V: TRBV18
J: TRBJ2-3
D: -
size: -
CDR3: CASSPLKLSTDTQYF
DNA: TGTGCCAGCTCACCGCTGAAGCTCAGCACAGATACGCAGTATTTT